The clone carrying this TCR beta chain was observed a single time. Libraries were prepared by immunoSEQ multiplex PCR; TCRdb keeps only in-frame clonotypes and omits some of them. This table holds 950,000 to 1,100,000 clones, about 70% found once. This entry comes from a study of shared clonotypes between healthy human individuals. V was shortened by 5 bases and J by 1 base, with 8 bases between the two germline ends. This CDR3 region has 13 residues. Germline CDR1 is SEHNR and CDR2 is FQNEAQ (reference sequence). The genes are TRBV7-9 and TRBJ1-1; D unclear. This receptor was obtained from a man aged 18 to 29 in good health. The sequenced material came from memory CD4+ T cells sorted from blood. Regarding subset: CD45RA-negative fraction. CDR3 nucleotides: TGTGCCAGCAGCCTGCAATGGAACACTGAAGCTTTCTTT. Translating gives CASSLQWNTEAFF.